This T cell receptor beta chain was recorded in a study of brain T cells in children with intractable seizures. TCRdb keeps only in-frame clones here, not all; method: immunoSEQ multiplex PCR. The repertoire holds 65,000 to 85,000 clones, with roughly 91% as singletons. The trim removed 4 bases at V and 2 bases at J, leaving 1 base unmatched. The germline V gene has CDR1 SGHTA and CDR2 FQGNSA. The CDR3 is 15 amino acids. Only cases whose brain tissue showed the highest T cell transcript signatures were sequenced. Pre-surgery treatment included at least one anti-epileptic drug. V gene TRBV7-2 combines with J gene TRBJ2-6; 8 nucleotides line up with TRBD2. Here the sequenced sample was peripheral blood, taken at surgery. This clonotype originated in a boy younger than two with tuberous sclerosis and intractable seizures. The CDR3 spells CASSSGGAGANVLTF. The CDR3 DNA reads TGTGCCAGCAGCTCCGGGGGGGCTGGGGCCAACGTCCTGACTTTC.